This TCR beta chain was obtained from a study of OX40 agonist ivuxolimab in advanced cancers. Some clones are missing from TCRdb's copy, which holds only in-frame ones; the method was immunoSEQ multiplex PCR. The sample consists of about 24,000 clones, roughly 89% of them appearing once. The sample here was CD4+ or CD8+ T cells sorted from blood, taken in a trial of the OX40 agonist ivuxolimab. The TCR comes from an adult with an advanced solid tumor such as melanoma, head and neck, liver or kidney cancer.

The CDR3 here is CASSLNLMGGAQPQHF. The CDR3, as DNA: TGTGCCAGTAGTCTCAACCTAATGGGGGGAGCTCAGCCCCAGCATTTT. The V gene is TRBV19, the J gene TRBJ1-5; a weak D match, TRBD1 (5 bases). Trimming removed 5 bases from V and 6 bases from J, with 20 bases in between. Germline-derived CDR1 and CDR2 are LNHDA and SQIVND (reference sequence). This CDR3 has 16 residues.